Reported below is one T cell receptor (beta chain). Its antigen is unknown. V dropped 3 bases and J dropped 0 bases, with 14 bases sitting between them. The V gene's germline CDR1 is MDHEN and CDR2 SYDVKM. The CDR3 is 16 residues long. The source of the sample is a study of T-cell reconstitution after alpha-beta-depleted transplantation in children. Study-level points and caveats: When one year had passed after transplant, most T-cell counts and diversity came from newly produced T cells. After transplant, at about two months, alpha-beta T cells were reportedly derived from several hundred expanded graft clones.

Library preparation (for TCRbeta) was performed with unique molecular identifiers. TCRdb ran MiXCR on the PCR reads and lists one entry per CDR3 protein. The sample has under 750,000 distinct CDR3 sequences, 23% seen once; the top ten hold roughly 14%. This specimen was PBMCs, mostly from graft donor cells, taken 360 days after TCRalphabeta/CD19-depleted stem cell transplant. This chain connects TRBV28 to TRBJ1-1; the D gene is possibly TRBD1 (6 bases). This clonotype was obtained from a boy in the first two years of life who had a stem cell transplant for acute myeloid leukemia, so the T cells may come from the graft donor. CDR3 nucleotides: TGTGCCAGCAGTTTTAGTAAAGGACAGATGAACACTGAAGCTTTCTTT. Residues: CASSFSKGQMNTEAFF.